The clone carrying this T cell receptor (beta chain) was counted between two and nine times. TCRdb independently ran MiXCR on the RT-PCR reads; one entry per CDR3 protein. This sample has 400,000 to 500,000 distinct CDR3 sequences, with roughly 17% found just once. The data stem from a study of patients and donors after allogeneic stem cell transplantation. The germline V gene has CDR1 DFQATT and CDR2 SNEGSKA (reference sequence). V shed 5 bases and J 7 bases; nucleotides not matched to a gene: 8. The CDR3 totals 15 residues. This clonotype was sampled from a human donor who was either an allogeneic HSCT recipient or a stem cell or donor lymphocyte infusion donor (not recorded which). It is not recorded whose cells these are; they may come from a transplant donor. The chain links TRBV20-1 to TRBJ2-1, with 13 bases that match TRBD2. The sample consisted of blood, either unsorted or a sorted T cell fraction (not recorded which). The DNA of the CDR3 is TGCAGTGCTTCCCGACTAGCGGGAGGCGGGAATGAGCAGTTCTTC. Translated, it gives CSASRLAGGGNEQFF.